Listed below are T cell receptor beta chains from one sample, sequenced in a study of blood T cell repertoires in COVID-19. Produced via immunoSEQ multiplex PCR; TCRdb's table is partial and in-frame only. The sample lists around 41,000 clones, around 84% occurring once. The sequenced material came from peripheral blood. Receptors originate from a human donor in a cohort sampled during active COVID-19. The CDR3 runs from the conserved cysteine through the conserved F or W. Fields, in order: D gene, V gene, clone size, J gene, CDR3 length, CDR3 protein. The D gene is left open where the match is weak. Clone size is given for some rows only: seen once, a few or many times, or a class if the clone is expanded.

>TRBD2|TRBV5-1|NA|TRBJ2-5|17
CASSFSPTSGGQETQYF
>NA|TRBV12-3/TRBV12-4|NA|TRBJ1-2|13
CASRLRGGYGYTF
>NA|TRBV19|NA|TRBJ2-2|15
CASSPPSVRAGELFF
>NA|TRBV21-1|NA|TRBJ1-3|15
CASSSKAGSGNTIYF
>NA|TRBV2|NA|TRBJ1-2|14
CASSERRSDYGYTF
>NA|TRBV6-5|NA|TRBJ1-3|15
CASSPGGDSGNTIYF
>NA|TRBV5-1|NA|TRBJ1-1|15
CASSLEGRKNTEAFF
>NA|TRBV6-1|NA|TRBJ2-7|14
CASSEVGAAYEQYF
>TRBD1|TRBV9|NA|TRBJ2-1|14
CASSPRTGLNEQFF
>NA|TRBV6-5|NA|TRBJ2-7|15
CASKADSHSFYEQYF
>NA|TRBV5-1|NA|TRBJ2-7|15
CARSWPGGGGYEQYF
>NA|TRBV7-2|NA|TRBJ1-1|19
CASSPILSPGHRPNTEAFF
>NA|TRBV21-1|NA|TRBJ1-2|14
CASSKGQRNMGYTF
>NA|TRBV5-4|NA|TRBJ1-2|13
CASSPGANYGYTF
>NA|TRBV7-3|few|TRBJ2-7|14
CASSPHMRGGEQYF
>NA|TRBV5-3|NA|TRBJ1-2|18
CARSPPLPAGTINYGYTF
>TRBD1|TRBV5-4|NA|TRBJ2-1|14
CASSLKGAADEQFF
>NA|TRBV10-2|NA|TRBJ2-2|14
CASSELDTTGELFF
>TRBD1|TRBV27|NA|TRBJ1-5|15
CASSFKGQGYQPQHF
>NA|TRBV2|NA|TRBJ2-7|14
CASSGDGGSYEQYF
>TRBD1|TRBV15|once|TRBJ2-4|16
CATSRRTGTGQHIQYF
>TRBD2|TRBV4-2|NA|TRBJ2-2|16
CASSLGSGEGPGELFF
>TRBD1|TRBV29-1|NA|TRBJ2-7|13
CSVSTGNTYEQYF
>TRBD2|TRBV4-2|NA|TRBJ2-3|18
CASSQDRLAGTNTDTQYF
>TRBD1|TRBV7-2|NA|TRBJ1-5|13
CASRGTGDQPQHF
>TRBD1|TRBV7-9|NA|TRBJ1-5|14
CASSLETGGEPQHF
>NA|TRBV6-2/TRBV6-3|NA|TRBJ2-7|16
CASSYSIVLAGEEQYF
>TRBD1|TRBV29-1|NA|TRBJ1-6|14
CSFLVGQNNSPLHF
>TRBD1|TRBV5-1|NA|TRBJ1-1|16
CASRRLRGTGSTEAFF
>NA|TRBV6-6|NA|TRBJ2-1|14
CASGGGSSYNEQFF
>NA|TRBV7-8|NA|TRBJ1-2|14
CASSPGGFGYGYTF
>NA|TRBV12-5|NA|TRBJ2-2|16
CASGLVGGLGTGELFF